The sequence of this T cell receptor (beta chain) was determined in a study of beta chain features in type 1 diabetes. Every isolated RNA sample was fully reverse transcribed, so sequencing captured expressed TCRB transcripts. Some clones are missing from TCRdb's copy, which holds only in-frame ones; the method was immunoSEQ multiplex PCR. The sample shows approximately 15,000 clones, 40% to 55% of them seen only once. Germline V gene lookup returns CDR1 LNHNV and CDR2 YYDKDF (reference sequence). This CDR3 is 15 amino acids long. The V segment lost 2 bases and the J segment 7 bases; nucleotides outside the gene matches: 8.

The sequencing sample was made of stem cell memory CD4+ T cells from blood. J is TRBJ1-5 and V is TRBV15; TRBD1 agrees at 7 bases. The clonotype originates from a woman aged 40 to 50 in good health. For the CDR3, the DNA is TGTGCCACCAGCAGACACTCGGACAGGAGCCAGCCCCAGCATTTT. The encoded protein is CATSRHSDRSQPQHF.